The 19 T cell receptor beta chains in this list originate from one sample, sequenced in a study of T cell repertoires in cytomegalovirus infection (dated by TCRdb to between 2018 and 2020). For these receptors, no antigen is known. The sample's treatment or condition label is to be understood as: in vitro stimulation with specific CMV peptide epitopes to enrich CMV-specific T cells. The sequencer listed for this sample is Illumina HiSeq 1500. TCRdb cleaned the public reads at Q25 with fastp, built clones with MiXCR and kept in-frame beta chains. Every entry covers one CDR3 protein and lists the most common genes and DNA from its rows. The sample table shows about 71,000 distinct CDR3 sequences, and 20% to 25% are seen once. The ten largest make up approximately 68% of the sample. Specimen: CD8+ T cells from cultured PBMCs, collected from culture after CMV antigen stimulation. The origin of the receptors is a human donor in good health (CMV status not recorded). Some clones in this sample may be carry-over from other donors' samples.

The J gene is TRBJ2-7, the V gene TRBV4-3; the D gene is possibly TRBD1 (5 bases). The CDR3 totals 15 residues. V lost 1 base and J 2 bases, leaving 12 bases between the germline ends. Germline values: CDR1 LGHNA, CDR2 YSLEER. CDR3 DNA: TGCGCCAGCAGCCAAGTTCATACAGGCCCCTACGAGCAGTACTTC. It encodes CASSQVHTGPYEQYF.

This clonotype was seen only a few times. The chain has TRBV9 and TRBJ2-3; 8 bases fit TRBD2. The J segment lost 0 bases and the V segment lost 3 bases, leaving 9 bases of the junction unmatched. Germline V gene lookup returns CDR1 SGDLS and CDR2 YYNGEE. CDR3 length: 17 amino acids. The CDR3 here is CASSAFSSGGSTDTQYF. The CDR3 nucleotides read TGTGCCAGCAGCGCTTTCTCAAGCGGGGGAAGCACAGATACGCAGTATTTT.

This sequence joins TRBV9 and TRBJ1-2; no reliable D call. In germline, CDR1 is SGDLS, CDR2 YYNGEE. The CDR3 consists of 13 residues. Trimming took 5 bases from V and 6 from J, leaving 14 bases between them. The CDR3 protein is CASSDGRLDGYTF. CDR3 nucleotide sequence: TGTGCCAGCAGTGACGGCAGGCTCGATGGCTACACCTTC.

In this sample, this clonotype turned up a few times. The genes are TRBV12-5 and TRBJ2-5; 9 bases line up with TRBD2. In germline, CDR1 is LGHNT, CDR2 FRNRAP. This CDR3 region has 15 residues. The trim removed 5 bases at V and 5 bases at J, leaving 9 bases unmatched. CDR3 region: CASGNAGTSRETQYF. CDR3 nucleotides: TGTGCTAGTGGTAACGCCGGGACTAGCCGCGAGACCCAGTACTTC.

The CDR3 DNA reads as TGTGCCAGCAGCTTCCGTGGGGGTGGCGAGCAGTACTTC. Translating it yields CASSFRGGGEQYF. This chain joins TRBV5-4 and TRBJ2-7; D may correspond to TRBD1 or TRBD2 (5 bases each). Germline CDR1 is SGHNT and CDR2 is YYREEE (reference sequence). Trimming shortened V by 2 bases and J by 6 bases, and 12 bases separated the two germline ends. This CDR3 comprises 13 residues.

J is TRBJ2-7 and V is TRBV15, with D possibly being TRBD1 (6 bases). The V gene's germline CDR1 is LNHNV and CDR2 YYDKDF (reference sequence). V dropped 8 bases and J dropped 2 bases, with 7 bases sitting between them. There are 11 residues in the CDR3. The CDR3 region has the DNA TGTGCCACCCAGGGGCCCTACGAGCAGTACTTC. Translating gives CATQGPYEQYF.

This clonotype turned up a few times. The CDR3 DNA follows: TGTGCCAGCAGCCAGGCCTACCGAGGGACGGTTAACTATGGCTACACCTTC. Its protein product is CASSQAYRGTVNYGYTF. The chain combines TRBV14 with TRBJ1-2; tentative D call: TRBD1 (5 bases). Trimming cost V 3 bases and J 1 base, with 18 bases left between them. CDR1 and CDR2 (germline): SGHDN, FVKESK. The CDR3 contains 17 residues.

In this sample, this clonotype turned up a few times. The chain combines TRBV28 with TRBJ1-1; 8 nucleotides align to TRBD1. This CDR3 region has 15 residues. Per the germline V gene, CDR1 is MDHEN and CDR2 is SYDVKM. V trimming: 7 bases; J trimming: 4 bases; junction bases outside the gene matches: 11. The CDR3 protein is CASTDDRGIVTEAFF. CDR3 DNA: TGTGCCAGCACCGATGACAGGGGAATTGTCACTGAAGCTTTCTTT.

This clonotype was observed a handful of times. The V call is TRBV5-1, the J call TRBJ1-2; D not certain. V dropped 0 bases and J dropped 8 bases, with 11 bases sitting between them. CDR1 SGHRS and CDR2 YFSETQ come from the germline V gene. This CDR3 is 13 amino acids long. The CDR3: CASSLALSLGYTF. CDR3 coding DNA: TGCGCCAGCAGCTTGGCCTTGAGTCTCGGCTACACCTTC.

This clonotype occurred a few times. The chain couples TRBV6-1 to TRBJ1-6; no firm D call. The CDR3 has 16 residues. V was pared by 3 bases and J by 6 bases, with 15 bases between. Germline CDR1 and CDR2: MNHNS and SASEGT. CDR3 protein: CASSDLMRAGNSPLHF. DNA of the CDR3: TGTGCCAGCAGTGACCTTATGCGAGCTGGTAATTCACCCCTCCACTTT.

This chain links TRBV4-1 with TRBJ2-5; D ambiguous. In germline, CDR1 is MGHRA, CDR2 YSYEKL. Trimming took 4 bases from V and 2 from J, leaving 11 bases between them. CDR3 length equals 14 residues. CDR3 DNA sequence: TGCGCCAGCAGCCCCCCCCAAGGGCAAGAGACCCAGTACTTC. It codes for CASSPPQGQETQYF.

This sequence joins TRBV7-9 and TRBJ1-5; TRBD1 might be the D (5 bases). Germline values: CDR1 SEHNR, CDR2 FQNEAQ (reference sequence). The V gene lost 1 base and the J gene lost 6 bases, with 16 bases spanning the gap. The CDR3 contains 16 residues. CDR3 region: CASSLDRSSGSQPQHF. The CDR3 DNA follows: TGTGCCAGCAGCTTAGACCGCAGTTCAGGGAGTCAGCCCCAGCATTTT.

The chain joins TRBV7-6 to TRBJ1-2; D may be TRBD1 (5 bases). Looked up from germline, CDR1 is SGHVS and CDR2 is FNYEAQ. The CDR3 covers 14 residues. Between the trimmed V and J ends, which lost 5 bases and 7 bases, there was a span of 17 bases. The CDR3 reads CASSLEGLVGGYTF. The CDR3 nucleotides read TGTGCCAGCAGCCTCGAGGGGTTAGTAGGTGGCTACACCTTC. The variable domain in full, with the rest retrieved from reference TRBV7-6 and TRBJ1-2, is GAGVSQSPRYKVTKRGQDVALRCDPISGHVSLYWYRQALGQGPEFLTYFNYEAQQDKSGLPNDRFSAERPEGSISTLTIQRTEQRDSAMYRCASSLEGLVGGYTFGSGTRLTVV.

The chain links TRBV7-8 to TRBJ2-5, with D perhaps matching TRBD1 (6 bases). This CDR3 is 14 amino acids long. V was clipped by 1 base and J by 9 bases, with 15 bases between them. Germline V gene sequence: CDR1 SGHVS, CDR2 FQNEAQ. The DNA for the CDR3 is TGTGCCAGCAGCTTAGGGACAGCGCCCCGGGCCCAGTACTTC. This encodes CASSLGTAPRAQYF. The variable domain in full, with the rest retrieved from reference TRBV7-8 and TRBJ2-5, is GAGVSQSPRYKVAKRGQDVALRCDPISGHVSLFWYQQALGQGPEFLTYFQNEAQLDKSGLPSDRFFAERPEGSVSTLKIQRTQQEDSAVYLCASSLGTAPRAQYFGPGTRLLVL.

This clonotype was seen a few times. The genes are TRBV7-6 and TRBJ2-7, with 9 bases identical to TRBD2. From germline, CDR1 is SGHVS and CDR2 FNYEAQ. This CDR3 spans 16 amino acids. The junction had 6 bases not matched to a gene; V was cut back by 0 bases and J by 3 bases. DNA of the CDR3: TGTGCCAGCAGCTTAGCCGCTAGCGGGGTGGTCTACGAGCAGTACTTC. Translation gives CASSLAASGVVYEQYF.

This clonotype was seen ten or more times. One end of the junction fails to match germline, which may point to a read error. V and J are TRBV12-3 or TRBV12-4 and TRBJ2-5, with 9 bases that match TRBD2. The CDR3 contains 13 residues. The CDR3 coding sequence is TGTGCCAGCAGCTTAGCGGGGGTGGAGACCCAGTACTTC. Its translation: CASSLAGVETQYF.

This clonotype was found a few times. The chain links TRBV12-3 or TRBV12-4 to TRBJ1-1; perhaps TRBD1 as D (5 bases). CDR3 length: 12 residues. The ends were cut back, 8 bases at V and 5 bases at J, with 12 bases in the middle. The CDR3 DNA follows: TGTGCCAGCGGGCAGGGTAGTACTGAAGCTTTCTTT. Residues: CASGQGSTEAFF.

In this sample, this clonotype turned up a few times. V and J are TRBV7-2 and TRBJ2-5; TRBD2 agrees at 10 bases. The length of the CDR3 is 19 residues. The V segment lost 1 base and the J segment 3 bases; nucleotides outside the gene matches: 14. In germline, CDR1 is SGHTA, CDR2 FQGNSA. The CDR3 DNA follows: TGTGCCAGCAGCTTAGAACAGGATAGATCTGGGACTAGCGAAGAGACCCAGTACTTC. Protein: CASSLEQDRSGTSEETQYF.

The chain is built from TRBV9 and TRBJ1-2; D possibly corresponds to TRBD1 (5 bases). The germline CDR1 and CDR2 sequences are SGDLS and YYNGEE. The CDR3 spans 15 residues. The germline V and J ends were trimmed by 3 bases and 2 bases, with 14 bases remaining between them. The CDR3 region is CASSAHQQENYGYTF. The CDR3 nucleotides read TGTGCCAGCAGCGCCCACCAACAGGAGAACTATGGCTACACCTTC.